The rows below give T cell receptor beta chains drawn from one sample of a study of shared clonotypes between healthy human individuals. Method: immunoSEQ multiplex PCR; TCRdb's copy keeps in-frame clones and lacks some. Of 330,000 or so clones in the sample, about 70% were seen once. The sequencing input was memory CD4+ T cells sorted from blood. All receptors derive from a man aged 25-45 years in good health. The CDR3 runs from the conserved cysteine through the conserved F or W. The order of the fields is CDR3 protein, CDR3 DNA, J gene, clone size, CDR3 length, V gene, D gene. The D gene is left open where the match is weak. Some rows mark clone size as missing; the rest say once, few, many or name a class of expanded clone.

CDR3aa: CASRYRGPYQPQHF
CDR3nt: TGTGCCAGCAGGTACAGGGGGCCTTATCAGCCCCAGCATTTT
j_gene: TRBJ1-5
abundance: -
len: 14
v_gene: TRBV6-1
d_gene: TRBD1

CDR3aa: CASNPPDRDYEQYF
CDR3nt: TGCGCCAGCAACCCGCCGGACAGAGACTACGAGCAGTACTTC
j_gene: TRBJ2-7
abundance: once
len: 14
v_gene: TRBV5-1
d_gene: -

CDR3aa: CASSGGDGWNTEAFF
CDR3nt: TGTGCCAGCAGTGGGGGGGACGGATGGAACACTGAAGCTTTCTTT
j_gene: TRBJ1-1
abundance: -
len: 15
v_gene: TRBV6-1
d_gene: -

CDR3aa: CASPAPGGSVEQYF
CDR3nt: TGTGCCAGCCCCGCCCCGGGAGGGTCAGTCGAGCAGTACTTC
j_gene: TRBJ2-7
abundance: -
len: 14
v_gene: TRBV6-5
d_gene: TRBD2

CDR3aa: CASSERQGGQPQHF
CDR3nt: TGTGCCAGCAGCGAAAGACAGGGAGGCCAGCCCCAGCATTTT
j_gene: TRBJ1-5
abundance: -
len: 14
v_gene: TRBV7-2
d_gene: TRBD1

CDR3aa: CASSCFPPQVAECTDTQYF
CDR3nt: TGTGCCAGCAGCTGTTTCCCCCCCCAGGTAGCGGAGTGCACAGATACGCAGTATTTT
j_gene: TRBJ2-3
abundance: many
len: 19
v_gene: TRBV28
d_gene: -

CDR3aa: CASSFKSPDGGRTKSGANVLTF
CDR3nt: TGTGCCAGCAGTTTTAAAAGTCCGGATGGGGGGCGAACTAAATCTGGGGCCAACGTCCTGACTTTC
j_gene: TRBJ2-6
abundance: -
len: 22
v_gene: TRBV27
d_gene: -

CDR3aa: CASRPPGLAVSSYNEQFF
CDR3nt: TGTGCCAGCAGGCCTCCGGGACTAGCCGTAAGCTCCTACAATGAGCAGTTCTTC
j_gene: TRBJ2-1
abundance: -
len: 18
v_gene: TRBV2
d_gene: TRBD2

CDR3aa: CASSPRGGGYEQYF
CDR3nt: TGTGCCAGCAGCCCCCGGGGAGGAGGTTACGAGCAGTACTTC
j_gene: TRBJ2-7
abundance: -
len: 14
v_gene: TRBV9
d_gene: -

CDR3aa: CASSYRARETQYF
CDR3nt: TGTGCCAGCAGTTACAGGGCGCGGGAGACCCAGTACTTC
j_gene: TRBJ2-5
abundance: -
len: 13
v_gene: TRBV6-5
d_gene: -

CDR3aa: CASRDTGGSREKLFF
CDR3nt: TGCGCCAGCAGGGACACAGGGGGCTCGCGGGAAAAACTGTTTTTT
j_gene: TRBJ1-4
abundance: -
len: 15
v_gene: TRBV5-1
d_gene: TRBD1

CDR3aa: CASSFASLAGVYNEQFF
CDR3nt: TGTGCCAGCAGCTTTGCATCTCTAGCGGGAGTCTACAATGAGCAGTTCTTC
j_gene: TRBJ2-1
abundance: once
len: 17
v_gene: TRBV7-9
d_gene: TRBD2

CDR3aa: CASSNWAAGANEQFF
CDR3nt: TGTGCTAGCAGCAACTGGGCGGCGGGAGCCAATGAGCAGTTCTTC
j_gene: TRBJ2-1
abundance: -
len: 15
v_gene: TRBV7-7
d_gene: TRBD2

CDR3aa: CASSKAGVTDTQYF
CDR3nt: TGTGCCAGCAGCAAAGCGGGAGTTACAGATACGCAGTATTTT
j_gene: TRBJ2-3
abundance: -
len: 14
v_gene: TRBV5-4
d_gene: TRBD2

CDR3aa: CASSRGNAGGETQYF
CDR3nt: TGTGCCAGCAGCCGCGGCAACGCGGGAGGAGAGACCCAGTACTTC
j_gene: TRBJ2-5
abundance: -
len: 15
v_gene: TRBV7-9
d_gene: TRBD2

CDR3aa: CASSQDRANTEAFF
CDR3nt: TGTGCCAGCAGCCAAGATAGGGCGAACACTGAAGCTTTCTTT
j_gene: TRBJ1-1
abundance: -
len: 14
v_gene: TRBV14
d_gene: -

CDR3aa: CASSQVRSSGNTIYF
CDR3nt: TGTGCCAGCAGCCAAGTGAGGTCTTCTGGAAACACCATATATTTT
j_gene: TRBJ1-3
abundance: -
len: 15
v_gene: TRBV14
d_gene: -

CDR3aa: CASSSVGRRETQYF
CDR3nt: TGTGCCAGCAGTTCGGTGGGAAGGCGAGAGACCCAGTACTTC
j_gene: TRBJ2-5
abundance: few
len: 14
v_gene: TRBV27
d_gene: -

CDR3aa: CISGGNYGYTF
CDR3nt: TGTATATCAGGGGGTAACTATGGCTACACCTTC
j_gene: TRBJ1-2
abundance: once
len: 11
v_gene: TRBV6-1
d_gene: TRBD1

CDR3aa: CASSALSSYNGQFF
CDR3nt: TGTGCCAGCAGTGCCTTGAGCTCCTACAATGGGCAGTTCTTC
j_gene: TRBJ2-1
abundance: once
len: 14
v_gene: TRBV7-8
d_gene: -

CDR3aa: CASSEWAANYGYTF
CDR3nt: TGTGCCAGCAGTGAATGGGCGGCTAACTATGGCTACACCTTC
j_gene: TRBJ1-2
abundance: -
len: 14
v_gene: TRBV2
d_gene: -

CDR3aa: CASSPGPASYEQYF
CDR3nt: TGTGCCAGCAGCCCGGGGCCGGCCTCCTACGAGCAGTACTTC
j_gene: TRBJ2-7
abundance: once
len: 14
v_gene: TRBV9
d_gene: -

CDR3aa: CASRYSYGGTQYF
CDR3nt: TGTGCCAGCAGATACTCATACGGGGGGACCCAGTACTTC
j_gene: TRBJ2-5
abundance: -
len: 13
v_gene: TRBV28
d_gene: -

CDR3aa: CATSRGGGRGMEETQYF
CDR3nt: TGTGCCACCAGCAGAGGCGGTGGCAGGGGGATGGAAGAGACCCAGTACTTC
j_gene: TRBJ2-5
abundance: few
len: 17
v_gene: TRBV15
d_gene: TRBD1

CDR3aa: CASSSVPGNSGQETQYF
CDR3nt: TGTGCCAGCAGCTCAGTCCCCGGGAACTCGGGACAAGAGACCCAGTACTTC
j_gene: TRBJ2-5
abundance: -
len: 17
v_gene: TRBV5-5
d_gene: -

CDR3aa: CASSYPGYNEQFF
CDR3nt: TGCGCCAGCAGCTATCCGGGTTACAATGAGCAGTTCTTC
j_gene: TRBJ2-1
abundance: -
len: 13
v_gene: TRBV5-1
d_gene: -

CDR3aa: CASRYRESQPQHF
CDR3nt: TGTGCCAGCAGATACAGGGAGTCTCAGCCCCAGCATTTT
j_gene: TRBJ1-5
abundance: -
len: 13
v_gene: TRBV27
d_gene: -